These 29 T cell receptor beta chains share one sample of origin, sequenced in a study of PD-L1 blockade in urothelial cancer. Regarding time point: peripheral blood 6 weeks after treatment start. TCRdb's table, derived via immunoSEQ multiplex PCR, lists solely in-frame clones and lacks some. Found here are 120,000 or so clones, about 82% of them singletons; the top ten hold 2.4%. The input for sequencing was PBMCs, taken around atezolizumab (anti-PD-L1) treatment. These receptors were collected from a man aged 45 to 65 with urothelial cancer.

This clone was found once. The chain is built from TRBV5-6 and TRBJ1-5; 7 bases fit TRBD1. CDR1 is SGHDT and CDR2 is YYEEEE in the germline V gene. V shed 1 base, J shed 7 bases, and the junction held 8 bases outside the gene matches. There are 15 residues in the CDR3. This CDR3 reads CASSLSRQGYQPQHF. The CDR3 region has the DNA TGTGCCAGCAGCTTGTCGCGACAGGGTTACCAGCCCCAGCATTTT.

V is TRBV5-1 and J is TRBJ1-6, with a possible D match to TRBD1 (6 bases). Germline V gene data show CDR1 as SGHRS and CDR2 as YFSETQ. V was clipped by 0 bases and J by 7 bases, with 8 bases between them. The CDR3 covers 14 residues. DNA of the CDR3: TGCGCCAGCAGCTTGGCGCAGGGGAATTCACCCCTCCACTTT. Amino acid sequence: CASSLAQGNSPLHF. Using reference TRBV5-1 and TRBJ1-6 for the parts outside the CDR3, the full variable domain is KAGVTQTPRYLIKTRGQQVTLSCSPISGHRSVSWYQQTPGQGLQFLFEYFSETQRNKGNFPGRFSGRQFSNSRSEMNVSTLELGDSALYLCASSLAQGNSPLHFGNGTRLTVT.

The V call is TRBV2, the J call TRBJ2-7, with D perhaps TRBD1 (6 bases). V was shortened by 9 bases and J by 2 bases, with 11 bases between the two germline ends. The CDR3 length is 12 residues. Germline CDR1 and CDR2: SNHLY and FYNNEI. This chain's CDR3 is CASSGTTYEQYF. CDR3 nucleotide sequence: TGTGCCAGTTCCGGGACAACCTACGAGCAGTACTTC.

This clone was found a few times. The V gene is TRBV7-2, the J gene TRBJ2-3; 7 nucleotides agree with TRBD2. CDR1 and CDR2 (germline): SGHTA, FQGNSA. The junction had 11 bases not matched to a gene; V was cut back by 1 base and J by 4 bases. The CDR3 contains 17 residues. The CDR3 nucleotides are TGTGCCAGCAGCTTAGAGGGGCGGGAGCGGAGCGCAGATACGCAGTATTTT. It is translated as CASSLEGRERSADTQYF.

This chain links TRBV28 with TRBJ1-5, with 7 bases that match TRBD1. The ends lost 8 bases at V and 2 bases at J; junction bases unmatched: 9. This CDR3 region has 15 residues. Germline assignment: CDR1 MDHEN and CDR2 SYDVKM. The CDR3 coding sequence is TGTGCCAGCGATCCGACAGGGACACGCAATCAGCCCCAGCATTTT. This gives the protein CASDPTGTRNQPQHF.

The chain has TRBV5-4 and TRBJ2-1; 8 bases match TRBD2. This CDR3 comprises 13 residues. Trimming took 1 base from V and 8 from J; bases not matched to a gene: 2. Per germline, CDR1 SGHNT and CDR2 YYREEE (reference sequence). In nucleotides, the CDR3 is TGTGCCAGCAGCTTGTTCGGGGGGGATGAGCAGTTCTTC. It specifies CASSLFGGDEQFF.

The gene calls are TRBV2 and TRBJ1-3; D uncertain. Germline lookup yields CDR1 SNHLY and CDR2 FYNNEI. The V end lost 4 bases, the J end lost 2 bases, and 9 bases lay between the germline ends. The CDR3 covers 14 residues. The CDR3 nucleotides read TGTGCCAGCAGTGGGGAGTGGACTGGAAACACCATATATTTT. Protein: CASSGEWTGNTIYF. The variable domain in full, with the rest retrieved from reference TRBV2 and TRBJ1-3, is EPEVTQTPSHQVTQMGQEVILRCVPISNHLYFYWYRQILGQKVEFLVSFYNNEISEKSEIFDDQFSVERPDGSNFTLKIRSTKLEDSAMYFCASSGEWTGNTIYFGEGSWLTVV.

The rearrangement links TRBV15 to TRBJ2-7, with a possible D match to TRBD2 (5 bases). Per germline, CDR1 LNHNV and CDR2 YYDKDF (reference sequence). This CDR3 has 15 amino acids. With 0 bases removed from V and 7 bases from J, the gap between germline ends came to 16 bases. The CDR3 nucleotides read TGTGCCACCAGCAGAGATCGGCCCGGGGTAGGGGAGCAGTACTTC. It codes for CATSRDRPGVGEQYF.

The chain carries TRBV6-1 and TRBJ1-5; TRBD1 agrees at 9 bases. V was clipped by 7 bases and J by 8 bases; unmatched bases: 9. This CDR3 region has 14 residues. Germline loops: CDR1 MNHNS, CDR2 SASEGT. The CDR3 spells CASIPRQGVEPQHF. DNA for the CDR3: TGTGCCAGCATTCCTAGACAGGGGGTAGAGCCCCAGCATTTT.

The chain combines TRBV18 with TRBJ2-7, with 10 bases identical to TRBD1. CDR1 and CDR2 from the germline V gene are KGHSH and LQKENI. V lost 3 bases to trimming and J lost 3 bases; unmatched junction nucleotides: 5. CDR3 length equals 15 residues. CDR3 in DNA: TGTGCCAGCTCACCCACGGGACAGGGGAGCTACGAGCAGTACTTC. This gives the protein CASSPTGQGSYEQYF.

V is TRBV7-2 and J is TRBJ2-5, with a tentative D call TRBD1 (6 bases). V was clipped by 3 bases and J by 5 bases, with 13 bases between them. Per germline, CDR1 SGHTA and CDR2 FQGNSA. This CDR3 spans 14 amino acids. The CDR3, as DNA: TGTGCCAGCAGCTTGGGGACAATTATGGAGACCCAGTACTTC. Residues: CASSLGTIMETQYF.

The CDR3 protein is CASSPSRDRAIVAMNTEAFF. The CDR3 DNA follows: TGTGCCAGCAGTCCATCCCGGGACAGGGCGATAGTCGCGATGAACACTGAAGCTTTCTTT. This chain connects TRBV28 to TRBJ1-1, with 9 positions matching TRBD1. Trimming took 5 bases from V and 0 from J; bases not matched to a gene: 19. CDR1 and CDR2 (germline): MDHEN, SYDVKM. The CDR3 length is 20 residues.

The genes are TRBV5-1 and TRBJ2-2; 11 bases map to TRBD2. V was pared by 6 bases and J by 4 bases, with 5 bases of the junction left unmatched. The CDR3 runs to 15 residues. Germline CDR1 SGHRS, CDR2 YFSETQ. The CDR3 spells CASTTSGSSTGELFF. In DNA, the CDR3 is TGCGCCAGCACTACTAGCGGGAGTAGCACCGGGGAGCTGTTTTTT.

V gene TRBV11-1 combines with J gene TRBJ2-2; TRBD1 matches 11 bases. CDR1 and CDR2 (germline): SGHAT, FQDESV (reference sequence). The CDR3 extends over 19 amino acids. Germline trimming cut 3 bases from V and 0 bases from J; bases unmatched to any gene: 9. CDR3 nucleotide sequence: TGTGCCAGCAGCTTTAATTTGGGACAGGGGGAGTCGAACACCGGGGAGCTGTTTTTT. Amino acid sequence: CASSFNLGQGESNTGELFF.

V usage is TRBV5-6 and J usage is TRBJ2-7; TRBD2 agrees at 8 bases. Trimming at V came to 7 bases and at J to 5 bases, leaving 23 bases not matched to a gene. The CDR3 sequence is 18 residues long. Germline loops: CDR1 SGHDT, CDR2 YYEEEE. This CDR3 is CASRTWSGSGTSFHEQYF. Written as DNA, the CDR3 is TGTGCCAGCCGGACTTGGTCAGGTTCCGGGACTAGTTTCCACGAGCAGTACTTC.

The chain carries TRBV5-5 and TRBJ1-5; D is undetermined. Germline V gives CDR1 SGHKS, CDR2 YYEKEE (reference sequence). The CDR3 has 15 amino acids. V lost 2 bases and J 4 bases, leaving 13 bases between the germline ends. The CDR3 DNA sequence: TGTGCCAGCAGCTTCGTTCAGACTAGGAATCAGCCCCAGCATTTT. Translation: CASSFVQTRNQPQHF.

A single count supports this clone. The chain couples TRBV5-6 to TRBJ1-2; tentatively, D is TRBD1 (6 bases). The ends were cut back, 4 bases at V and 2 bases at J, with 12 bases in the middle. CDR3 length: 14 amino acids. CDR1 is SGHDT, CDR2 YYEEEE, per germline. CDR3: CASSPIDRNYGYTF. The CDR3 region has the DNA TGTGCCAGCAGCCCAATAGACAGGAACTATGGCTACACCTTC.

The genes are TRBV28 and TRBJ1-2; tentatively, D is TRBD1 (5 bases). Germline V gene data show CDR1 as MDHEN and CDR2 as SYDVKM. CDR3 size: 14 residues. Trimming stripped 8 bases from V and 4 bases from J, with 17 bases between. The CDR3 nucleotides read TGTGCCAGCGGGGGGGTCCGGGGATTCTATGGCTACACCTTC. It is translated as CASGGVRGFYGYTF.

The CDR3 loop is CASSLEGVTYEQYF. The DNA of the CDR3 is TGCGCCAGCAGCTTGGAAGGGGTTACCTACGAGCAGTACTTC. V usage is TRBV5-1 and J usage is TRBJ2-7, with D possibly TRBD1 on 5 matching bases. The germline V gene has CDR1 SGHRS and CDR2 YFSETQ. Trimming took off 0 bases at V and 2 bases at J, with 9 bases between the two ends. CDR3 length: 14 amino acids.

V gene TRBV2 combines with J gene TRBJ2-1; no clear D. This CDR3 has 11 residues. Trimming shortened V by 1 base and J by 8 bases, and 3 bases separated the two germline ends. Germline V CDR1 and CDR2: SNHLY, FYNNEI. The CDR3 here is CASSEVDEQFF. The CDR3 DNA reads as TGTGCCAGCAGTGAAGTAGATGAGCAGTTCTTC. The variable domain in full, completed from reference TRBV2 and TRBJ2-1, reads EPEVTQTPSHQVTQMGQEVILRCVPISNHLYFYWYRQILGQKVEFLVSFYNNEISEKSEIFDDQFSVERPDGSNFTLKIRSTKLEDSAMYFCASSEVDEQFFGPGTRLTVL.

This clone came up once. The J gene is TRBJ1-4, the V gene TRBV5-1; D remains ambiguous. Deletions cut 4 bases from V and 7 bases from J, with 11 bases between. Germline-derived CDR1 and CDR2 are SGHRS and YFSETQ. The CDR3 totals 13 residues. The CDR3 DNA sequence: TGCGCCAGCAGCATAGCCCCCGGTGAAAAACTGTTTTTT. It is translated as CASSIAPGEKLFF.

The gene calls are TRBV15 and TRBJ2-1, with D possibly TRBD2 on 6 matching bases. The CDR3 length is 15 residues. Germline-derived CDR1 and CDR2 are LNHNV and YYDKDF (reference sequence). V was cut by 6 bases and J by 3 bases, with 15 bases left in between. The CDR3 sequence is CATRKLSDYYNEQFF. In nucleotides, the CDR3 is TGTGCCACCAGGAAGCTCTCGGACTACTACAATGAGCAGTTCTTC.

The chain is built from TRBV28 and TRBJ1-5, with D unclear. The CDR3 runs to 13 residues. Trimming left V 11 bases short and J 0 bases short, with 11 bases between. CDR1 is MDHEN, CDR2 SYDVKM, per germline. CDR3 region: CAAARGSNQPQHF. CDR3 DNA: TGTGCCGCGGCCCGTGGTAGCAATCAGCCCCAGCATTTT.

This clone has a handful of counts. The sample carries other DNA sequences with the same CDR3. The J gene is TRBJ2-2, the V gene TRBV7-9; TRBD1 might be the D (6 bases). The CDR3 spans 15 residues. V gave up 1 base and J gave up 4 bases, with 10 bases separating them. The germline V gene encodes CDR1 SEHNR and CDR2 FQNEAQ (reference sequence). The CDR3 DNA reads TGTGCCAGCAGCTTAGGTCAGGGGAGCACCGGGGAGCTGTTTTTT. Protein: CASSLGQGSTGELFF.

This clone was seen only once. The chain uses TRBV19 and TRBJ2-3; D ambiguous. Germline V lookup: CDR1 LNHDA, CDR2 SQIVND (reference sequence). The CDR3 runs to 13 residues. V was clipped by 3 bases and J by 5 bases, with 9 bases between them. The CDR3 DNA sequence: TGTGCCAGTAGTATTACAGACCAAGATACGCAGTATTTT. Translation: CASSITDQDTQYF. Full variable domain (missing parts from reference TRBV19 and TRBJ2-3): DGGITQSPKYLFRKEGQNVTLSCEQNLNHDAMYWYRQDPGQGLRLIYYSQIVNDFQKGDIAEGYSVSREKKESFPLTVTSAQKNPTAFYLCASSITDQDTQYFGPGTRLTVL.

The V gene is TRBV9, the J gene TRBJ1-6; 9 nucleotides match TRBD1. Germline trimming cut 6 bases from V and 7 bases from J; bases unmatched to any gene: 5. Per germline, CDR1 SGDLS and CDR2 YYNGEE. The CDR3 covers 14 residues. The CDR3 region is CASNLQGANSPLHF. The DNA for the CDR3 is TGTGCCAGCAACCTACAGGGGGCAAATTCACCCCTCCACTTT.

The CDR3 reads CASHTTRQETQYF. The CDR3 nucleotides are TGTGCCAGCCACACAACTAGGCAAGAGACCCAGTACTTC. V gene TRBV2 combines with J gene TRBJ2-5; D might be TRBD2 (5 bases). Trimming shortened V by 8 bases and J by 2 bases, and 12 bases separated the two germline ends. Germline values: CDR1 SNHLY, CDR2 FYNNEI. The CDR3 covers 13 residues.

The CDR3 sequence: CASSRTGGVTEAFF. In DNA, the CDR3 is TGTGCCAGCAGTCGGACAGGGGGCGTCACTGAAGCTTTCTTT. The rearrangement joins TRBV25-1 to TRBJ1-1; 11 nucleotides line up with TRBD1. The CDR3 length is 14 residues. Per germline, CDR1 MGHDK and CDR2 SYGVNS. V lost 5 bases to trimming and J lost 4 bases; unmatched junction nucleotides: 3.

J is TRBJ2-7 and V is TRBV30, with D perhaps TRBD2 (7 bases). This CDR3 comprises 12 residues. CDR1 and CDR2 from the germline V gene are GTSNPN and SVGIG (reference sequence). V was clipped by 2 bases and J by 3 bases, with 8 bases between them. The CDR3 is CAWSRGGYEQYF. The CDR3 region has the DNA TGTGCCTGGAGTAGGGGGGGCTACGAGCAGTACTTC.